The clone carrying this T cell receptor (beta chain) was observed a single time. Trimming took off 2 bases at V and 5 bases at J, with 9 bases between the two ends. The CDR3 sequence is 13 residues long. CDR1 and CDR2 (germline): SEHNR, FQNEAQ (reference sequence). The sample originates from a study of control samples from healthy donors and cancer patients. Method: immunoSEQ multiplex PCR; TCRdb's copy keeps in-frame clones and lacks some. The sample contains over 10,000 clones, approximately 77% of which appear only once. This receptor was identified in a male donor with melanoma. Sequencing input: formalin-fixed, paraffin-embedded tissue. The rearrangement links TRBV7-9 to TRBJ1-1, with no clear D. This CDR3 is CASSLLTGTEAFF. Here the CDR3 DNA reads TGTGCCAGCAGCTTATTGACCGGGACTGAAGCTTTCTTT.